A single sample gave rise to the 30 T cell receptor beta chains below, sequenced in a study of human T cells and chemical hapten exposure. Via MiXCR, TCRdb re-called the RACE reads, giving one row per CDR3 protein. In the table there are 300,000 to 450,000 distinct CDR3 sequences, 5.5% of which are singletons. Time point here: pre-sensitization, week 0. Treatment specified: therapeutic diphenylcyclopropenone sensitization with weekly scalp DPC. This sample comprised whole blood, obtained in connection with sensitization to the hapten diphenylcyclopropenone (DPC). These receptors originate from a woman aged 18 to 35 with alopecia areata. Some clones in this sample may be carry-over from other donors' samples.

CDR3 amino acids: CASSQNRINSPLHF. The CDR3 nucleotides are TGTGCCAGCAGCCAAAACAGAATTAATTCACCCCTCCACTTT. This chain uses TRBV14 with TRBJ1-6, with D unresolved. This CDR3 region has 14 residues. The V and J ends lost 2 bases and 6 bases respectively, with 8 bases between them. From germline, CDR1 is SGHDN and CDR2 FVKESK.

Points on this clonotype: This may be a read error: a much more frequent sequence differs by one nucleotide. The genes are TRBV11-1 and TRBJ2-6; 8 nucleotides align to TRBD1. Looked up from germline, CDR1 is SGHAT and CDR2 is FQDESV (reference sequence). The CDR3 runs to 17 residues. Written as DNA, the CDR3 is TGTGCCAGCAGCTTAAGGGCAGGGGGCGCTGGGGCCGACGTCCTGACTTTC. Protein sequence: CASSLRAGGAGADVLTF. Combining the CDR3 with reference TRBV11-1 and TRBJ2-6 gives the whole variable domain EAEVAQSPRYKITEKSQAVAFWCDPISGHATLYWYRQILGQGPELLVQFQDESVVDDSQLPKDRFSAERLKGVDSTLKIQPAELGDSAMYLCASSLRAGGAGADVLTFGAGSRLTVL.

This clonotype was observed a few times. The rearrangement links TRBV12-3 or TRBV12-4 to TRBJ2-3; D not certain. This CDR3 is 14 amino acids long. V lost 5 bases and J 4 bases, leaving 13 bases between the germline ends. The CDR3 reads CASSPSRVADTQYF. The CDR3 DNA follows: TGTGCCAGCAGTCCGTCCCGGGTAGCAGATACGCAGTATTTT.

The CDR3 sequence is CASTNEYPYNEQFF. In DNA form, the CDR3 reads TGTGCCAGCACCAACGAATATCCCTACAATGAGCAGTTCTTC. The chain has TRBV7-9 and TRBJ2-1, with D unresolved. The V end was cut by 7 bases, the J end by 2 bases, with 12 bases between. Germline CDR1 and CDR2: SEHNR and FQNEAQ (reference sequence). This CDR3 comprises 14 residues.

This chain links TRBV27 with TRBJ2-2, with TRBD2 matching 8 bases. Germline V lookup: CDR1 MNHEY, CDR2 SMNVEV (reference sequence). V dropped 5 bases and J dropped 5; count of bases not matched to a gene: 13. This CDR3 contains 17 residues. The CDR3 DNA follows: TGTGCCAGCAGTCGAAGCGGGGGCTTAACTCCGACCGGGGAGCTGTTTTTT. Its translation is CASSRSGGLTPTGELFF.

This clonotype was detected many times. This chain connects TRBV5-1 to TRBJ2-1, with 14 bases matching TRBD2. Germline values: CDR1 SGHRS, CDR2 YFSETQ. Unmatched junction bases numbered 11, after V lost 3 bases and J lost 6 bases. This CDR3 is 18 amino acids long. CDR3 in amino acids: CASSSVPGLAGDLNEQFF. CDR3 nucleotide sequence: TGCGCCAGCAGCTCCGTCCCGGGACTAGCGGGGGATCTCAATGAGCAGTTCTTC.

This clonotype was detected many times. The chain joins TRBV6-6 to TRBJ1-1, with D perhaps TRBD1 (6 bases). Per germline, CDR1 MNHNY and CDR2 SVGAGI (reference sequence). V lost 7 bases and J lost 7, with 19 bases in between. This CDR3 contains 14 residues. The CDR3 region has the DNA TGTGCCAGCAAAGGAAGGTACAGGGAGAGTGAAGCTTTCTTT. Encoded protein: CASKGRYRESEAFF.

This clonotype appeared a few times. V gene TRBV18 combines with J gene TRBJ1-2, with D perhaps TRBD1 (5 bases). Looked up from germline, CDR1 is KGHSH and CDR2 is LQKENI. Trimming left V 5 bases short and J 4 bases short, with 17 bases between. The CDR3 is made up of 15 amino acids. The CDR3 nucleotides read TGTGCCAGCTCAGCCCCGGGGCGCACCAGCTATGGCTACACCTTC. Amino acids: CASSAPGRTSYGYTF.

This clonotype was detected ten times or more. The chain recombines TRBV5-5 with TRBJ1-5; no definite D call. CDR1 is SGHKS, CDR2 YYEKEE, per germline (reference sequence). The CDR3 is made up of 15 amino acids. Trimming removed 2 bases from V and 3 bases from J, with 12 bases in between. The CDR3 DNA reads TGTGCCAGCAGCTTCTCGCAGCCCGTCAATCAGCCCCAGCATTTT. Residues: CASSFSQPVNQPQHF.

The genes are TRBV6-5 and TRBJ1-5; D possibly corresponds to TRBD1 (6 bases). The V end was cut by 5 bases, the J end by 4 bases, with 15 bases between. The CDR3 totals 15 residues. CDR1 is MNHEY and CDR2 is SVGAGI in the germline V gene. The CDR3 DNA reads TGTGCCAGCAGTATTGATGGACAGCAGAATCAGCCCCAGCATTTT. Protein: CASSIDGQQNQPQHF.

This clonotype was counted many times. This chain connects TRBV28 to TRBJ2-1; 7 bases agree with TRBD2. Germline-derived CDR1 and CDR2 are MDHEN and SYDVKM. The CDR3 length is 16 residues. J was trimmed by 3 bases and V by 9 bases; bases with no gene match: 14. CDR3 DNA: TGTGCCAGTTACACCCCGGGACTACCAATCTACAATGAGCAGTTCTTC. As protein: CASYTPGLPIYNEQFF.

V is TRBV12-2 and J is TRBJ2-3. TRBV12-2 is a pseudogene locus. The CDR3 spans 12 residues. For the CDR3, the DNA is TGTGCAAGTCGCCCCATCTCCGATACGCAGTATTTT. Translated, it gives CASRPISDTQYF.

This clonotype was counted many times. This chain links TRBV27 with TRBJ1-1; D gene unclear. There are 14 residues in the CDR3. Germline CDR1 reads MNHEY; CDR2 reads SMNVEV (reference sequence). The V end was cut by 3 bases, the J end by 1 base, with 9 bases between. The CDR3 bases are TGTGCCAGCAGTTTCGGTCTCCAGAACACTGAAGCTTTCTTT. Protein sequence: CASSFGLQNTEAFF.

This clonotype was observed many times. The chain has TRBV13 and TRBJ2-7; TRBD2 is a possible D gene (7 bases). Germline V gene sequence: CDR1 PRHDT, CDR2 FYEKMQ (reference sequence). The CDR3 has 18 amino acids. The germline V and J ends were trimmed by 4 bases and 2 bases, with 24 bases remaining between them. The CDR3 nucleotides are TGTGCCAGCAGCTCCACTCCCGTAGTCGGGGGGCCCGCCTACGAGCAGTACTTC. Protein: CASSSTPVVGGPAYEQYF.

This clonotype was counted only a few times. This chain uses TRBV29-1 with TRBJ2-5; D gene unclear. The germline V gene encodes CDR1 SQVTM and CDR2 ANQGSEA. The CDR3 is made up of 12 amino acids. V was shortened by 3 bases and J by 5 bases, with 10 bases between the two germline ends. Here the CDR3 DNA reads TGCAGCGTTGAGGTAGTAACGGAGACCCAGTACTTC. Its translation: CSVEVVTETQYF.

The chain is built from TRBV9 and TRBJ2-1; D remains ambiguous. Germline V lookup: CDR1 SGDLS, CDR2 YYNGEE. The CDR3 sequence is 11 residues long. V was clipped by 10 bases and J by 4 bases, with 9 bases between them. The CDR3 nucleotides read TGTGCCCTGGCACGGTACAATGAGCAGTTCTTC. This codes for CALARYNEQFF.

Many counts were recorded for this clonotype. V is TRBV5-1 and J is TRBJ2-5; 9 positions agree with TRBD2. Trimming cost V 3 bases and J 4 bases; bases outside gene matches: 4. CDR1 and CDR2 (germline): SGHRS, YFSETQ. The CDR3 spans 14 residues. In nucleotides, the CDR3 is TGCGCCAGCAGCTCTGGACTAGCGACAGAGACCCAGTACTTC. It specifies CASSSGLATETQYF.

This clonotype was seen at least ten times. This chain connects TRBV20-1 to TRBJ1-6, with TRBD1 matching 10 bases. Germline CDR1 is DFQATT and CDR2 is SNEGSKA (reference sequence). The CDR3 has 15 residues. J gave up 5 bases and V 3 bases, and 4 bases lay outside the gene matches. CDR3 loop: CSARRDRGNNSPLHF. The CDR3 nucleotides are TGCAGTGCTAGGAGGGACAGGGGAAATAATTCACCCCTCCACTTT.

Ten or more counts support this clonotype. This chain connects TRBV20-1 to TRBJ1-2; D is unclear. The germline CDR1 and CDR2 sequences are DFQATT and SNEGSKA (reference sequence). The CDR3 contains 15 residues. Trimming took off 0 bases at V and 3 bases at J, with 14 bases between the two ends. CDR3 protein: CSARDQTVYYYGYTF. The CDR3 nucleotides are TGCAGTGCTAGAGATCAGACGGTTTATTACTATGGCTACACCTTC.

This clonotype has at least ten counts. The chain employs TRBV29-1 and TRBJ1-1, with D hard to call. CDR1 SQVTM and CDR2 ANQGSEA come from the germline V gene. The CDR3 contains 13 residues. Trimming took 1 base from V and 0 from J, leaving 6 bases between them. CDR3 DNA: TGCAGCGTTGAAGTTTACATGAACACTGAAGCTTTCTTT. This translates into CSVEVYMNTEAFF.

This clonotype ranks as medium-sized. The rearrangement uses TRBV27 and TRBJ1-5, with TRBD1 identical over 9 bases. The germline CDR1 and CDR2 sequences are MNHEY and SMNVEV (reference sequence). With V trimmed by 5 bases and J by 3 bases, 8 bases remained unmatched. CDR3 length: 16 amino acids. DNA of the CDR3: TGTGCCAGCAGTCCACCGGGACAGGGATACAATCAGCCCCAGCATTTT. It codes for CASSPPGQGYNQPQHF.

This clonotype has at least ten counts. The chain is built from TRBV6-5 and TRBJ1-5, with D hard to call. This CDR3 spans 15 amino acids. Germline V gene lookup returns CDR1 MNHEY and CDR2 SVGAGI. Between the trimmed V and J ends, which lost 0 bases and 3 bases, there was a span of 9 bases. The CDR3, as DNA: TGTGCCAGCAGTTACTCCGCAGGCCTCAATCAGCCCCAGCATTTT. Protein product: CASSYSAGLNQPQHF.

The V gene is TRBV20-1, the J gene TRBJ1-1; unclear D gene. Germline values: CDR1 DFQATT, CDR2 SNEGSKA (reference sequence). The CDR3 length is 17 residues. Trimming cost V 0 bases and J 4 bases, with 21 bases left between them. The DNA of the CDR3 is TGCAGTGCTAGAGACCCCTTAGTTCAAAAGGGTACCACTGAAGCTTTCTTT. This gives the protein CSARDPLVQKGTTEAFF.

The V call is TRBV24-1, the J call TRBJ2-1, with 11 nucleotides matching TRBD2. This CDR3 has 14 amino acids. Germline-derived CDR1 and CDR2 are KGHDR and SFDVKD. After removal of 9 bases from V and 6 bases from J, the junction contained 6 bases not matched to a gene. The CDR3 loop is CATALAGASNEQFF. The CDR3 region has the DNA TGTGCCACCGCACTAGCGGGGGCTAGCAATGAGCAGTTCTTC.

This clonotype appeared many times. J is TRBJ2-3 and V is TRBV20-1; 8 positions match TRBD1. The length of the CDR3 is 14 residues. Germline CDR1 and CDR2: DFQATT and SNEGSKA (reference sequence). V was clipped by 3 bases and J by 1 base; unmatched bases: 3. The CDR3 nucleotides are TGCAGTGCTAGTGGGACAGGTCGCACAGATACGCAGTATTTT. As protein: CSASGTGRTDTQYF.

This clonotype was counted many times. The rearrangement uses TRBV7-9 and TRBJ1-5, with 9 bases identical to TRBD1. V was pared by 7 bases and J by 8 bases, with 9 bases of the junction left unmatched. The CDR3 sequence is 14 residues long. CDR1 SEHNR and CDR2 FQNEAQ come from the germline V gene (reference sequence). CDR3 in DNA: TGTGCCAGCATGCCGGGACAGGGTGGAGAGCCCCAGCATTTT. This sequence encodes CASMPGQGGEPQHF.

The gene calls are TRBV28 and TRBJ2-7; 8 bases fit TRBD2. Losses at the gene ends were 6 bases for V and 3 bases for J; bases not matched to a gene: 7. The CDR3 is 14 residues long. The germline V gene encodes CDR1 MDHEN and CDR2 SYDVKM. CDR3 region: CASRGAGAGYEQYF. CDR3 sequence (DNA): TGTGCCAGCAGGGGAGCGGGGGCCGGCTACGAGCAGTACTTC. Full variable domain (missing parts from reference TRBV28 and TRBJ2-7): DVKVTQSSRYLVKRTGEKVFLECVQDMDHENMFWYRQDPGLGLRLIYFSYDVKMKEKGDIPEGYSVSREKKERFSLILESASTNQTSMYLCASRGAGAGYEQYFGPGTRLTVT.

Only a few counts were recorded for this clonotype. V is TRBV6-4 and J is TRBJ1-1, with a weak D call TRBD1 (5 bases). Trimming took 0 bases from V and 1 from J, leaving 9 bases between them. The CDR3 spans 15 residues. Looked up from germline, CDR1 is MRHNA and CDR2 is SNTAGT. The CDR3 region has the DNA TGTGCCAGCAGTGACTCTGGGGCGCAGAACACTGAAGCTTTCTTT. Its protein is CASSDSGAQNTEAFF.

Comments on this clonotype: The conserved final phenylalanine or tryptophan is absent from the CDR3, which likely points to a read error. V usage is TRBV10-3 and J usage is TRBJ1-1; D call uncertain. Trimming removed 10 bases at V and 6 bases at J, with 18 bases between. The germline CDR1 and CDR2 sequences are ENHRY and SYGVKD. CDR3 length equals 13 residues. CDR3 loop: CASKMQEGPEAFL. DNA of the CDR3: TGTGCCAGCAAAATGCAAGAGGGCCCTGAAGCTTTCCTT.

This chain joins TRBV7-9 and TRBJ1-5, with D hard to call. The germline CDR1 and CDR2 sequences are SEHNR and FQNEAQ (reference sequence). V gave up 1 base and J gave up 4 bases, with 5 bases separating them. CDR3 length: 13 residues. For the CDR3, the DNA is TGTGCCAGCAGCTTAGTGGATAATCAGCCCCAGCATTTT. This gives the protein CASSLVDNQPQHF.